A single sample gave rise to the 12 T cell receptor beta chains below, sequenced in a study of T-cell memory formation after mild COVID-19. Using its own MiXCR run on the 5' RACE reads, TCRdb lists one record per CDR3 protein. The profile shows 75,000 to 95,000 distinct CDR3 sequences, less than 15% of them singletons. What was sequenced was PBMCs or a T cell subset sorted from them (not recorded which). These TCRs come from a man aged 18 to 30 who had mild COVID-19 (a few samples of this study predate the infection). Cell type and time point are not known.

In this sample, this clonotype turned up a few times. V and J are TRBV5-6 and TRBJ1-5; D is perhaps TRBD1 (5 bases). Germline V gives CDR1 SGHDT, CDR2 YYEEEE. The ends were cut back, 4 bases at V and 6 bases at J, with 20 bases in the middle. The CDR3 contains 16 residues. CDR3 protein: CASSPRGSQGIQPQHF. As DNA, the CDR3 is TGTGCCAGCAGCCCCAGAGGCTCGCAGGGTATTCAGCCCCAGCATTTT.

This clonotype has just a few counts. The chain combines TRBV4-2 with TRBJ1-4, with TRBD1 matching 7 bases. Trimming removed 3 bases from V and 7 bases from J; junction bases left unmatched: 11. Germline V gene lookup returns CDR1 LGHNA and CDR2 YNFKEQ. The CDR3 has 16 residues. CDR3: CASSQRLGTASEKLFF. In DNA, the CDR3 is TGTGCCAGCAGCCAGAGACTCGGGACAGCTAGTGAAAAACTGTTTTTT.

This clonotype occurred many times. The chain carries TRBV29-1 and TRBJ1-2; no definite D call. The germline V and J ends were trimmed by 0 bases and 9 bases, with 11 bases remaining between them. Germline V gives CDR1 SQVTM, CDR2 ANQGSEA. This CDR3 is built from 12 residues. The CDR3, as DNA: TGCAGCGTTGAAGAGGTCGTCAGGAGCTACACCTTC. Encoded protein: CSVEEVVRSYTF.

The rearrangement uses TRBV5-5 and TRBJ2-7; 12 nucleotides match TRBD2. CDR3 length equals 15 residues. With V trimmed by 4 bases and J by 6 bases, 8 bases remained unmatched. CDR1 is SGHKS and CDR2 is YYEKEE in the germline V gene (reference sequence). As DNA, the CDR3 is TGTGCCAGCAGCCTCAGCGCTAGCGGGGGGGCCGAGCAGTACGTC. This translates into CASSLSASGGAEQYV.

This clonotype was picked up many times. The chain is built from TRBV6-4 and TRBJ2-1, with 7 bases identical to TRBD2. Germline-derived CDR1 and CDR2 are MRHNA and SNTAGT. CDR3 length: 13 residues. Trimming at V came to 3 bases and at J to 9 bases, leaving 5 bases not matched to a gene. CDR3 region: CASSDTSVSEQFF. In DNA, the CDR3 is TGTGCCAGCAGTGATACTAGCGTTTCTGAGCAGTTCTTC.

The genes are TRBV28 and TRBJ2-3; 8 bases match TRBD2. This CDR3 comprises 16 residues. V gave up 3 bases and J gave up 1 base; unmatched junction bases: 6. Germline CDR1 and CDR2: MDHEN and SYDVKM. CDR3 protein: CASSFFTRGGTDTQYF. CDR3 DNA sequence: TGTGCCAGCAGTTTTTTTACGCGGGGGGGCACAGATACGCAGTATTTT. Together with reference TRBV28 and TRBJ2-3, the CDR3 gives the full variable domain: DVKVTQSSRYLVKRTGEKVFLECVQDMDHENMFWYRQDPGLGLRLIYFSYDVKMKEKGDIPEGYSVSREKKERFSLILESASTNQTSMYLCASSFFTRGGTDTQYFGPGTRLTVL.

This clonotype has more than one count but fewer than ten. This rearrangement joins TRBV7-2 to TRBJ1-3; D gene unclear. The V gene's germline CDR1 is SGHTA and CDR2 FQGNSA. V lost 4 bases and J lost 0, with 10 bases in between. There are 15 residues in the CDR3. The CDR3 sequence is CASSSDFVSGNTIYF. DNA for the CDR3: TGTGCCAGCAGCTCCGATTTTGTCTCTGGAAACACCATATATTTT. Variable domain in full (rest from reference TRBV7-2 and TRBJ1-3): GAGVSQSPSNKVTEKGKDVELRCDPISGHTALYWYRQSLGQGLEFLIYFQGNSAPDKSGLPSDRFSAERTGGSVSTLTIQRTQQEDSAVYLCASSSDFVSGNTIYFGEGSWLTVV.

In this sample, this clonotype turned up many times. This chain joins TRBV5-6 and TRBJ1-2; TRBD1 might be the D (5 bases). This CDR3 comprises 11 residues. With 2 bases removed from V and 8 bases from J, the gap between germline ends came to 7 bases. Per the germline V gene, CDR1 is SGHDT and CDR2 is YYEEEE. The CDR3 DNA sequence: TGTGCCAGCAGCTTTGGGGGAGGCTACACCTTC. This gives the protein CASSFGGGYTF.

The V gene is TRBV9, the J gene TRBJ1-1, with D perhaps TRBD1 (5 bases). The CDR3 loop spans 14 amino acids. Between the trimmed V and J ends, which lost 4 bases and 2 bases, there was a span of 12 bases. Germline-derived CDR1 and CDR2 are SGDLS and YYNGEE. The CDR3 here is CASSPDSYNTEAFF. CDR3 in DNA: TGTGCCAGCAGCCCAGACAGCTATAACACTGAAGCTTTCTTT.

The chain has TRBV21-1 and TRBJ1-2. TRBV21-1 is listed as a pseudogene. The CDR3 is 14 amino acids. In nucleotides, the CDR3 is TGTGCCAGCAGCAAAAGTGAGCGGACCGGAGGCTACACCTTC. Translated: CASSKSERTGGYTF.

The chain couples TRBV4-1 to TRBJ2-1, with a weak D call TRBD1 (5 bases). V was clipped by 2 bases and J by 8 bases, with 19 bases between them. The CDR3 length is 16 residues. CDR1 MGHRA and CDR2 YSYEKL come from the germline V gene. CDR3 DNA sequence: TGCGCCAGCAGCCAAAGGGGTATGGGGCAGGGATATGAGCAGTTCTTC. Translating it yields CASSQRGMGQGYEQFF.

This clonotype was found a few times. The genes are TRBV20-1 and TRBJ1-2; D is perhaps TRBD1 (6 bases). V was cut by 3 bases and J by 8 bases, with 19 bases left in between. The germline V gene encodes CDR1 DFQATT and CDR2 SNEGSKA (reference sequence). CDR3 length: 14 residues. This chain's CDR3 is CSASRTGKVEGYTF. For the CDR3, the DNA is TGCAGTGCTAGCCGTACAGGGAAAGTGGAAGGCTACACCTTC.